Following are 16 T cell receptor beta chains from one sample sequenced in a study of shared clonotypes between healthy human individuals. The protocol was immunoSEQ multiplex PCR, while the TCRdb copy is restricted to in-frame clones and leaves out a portion. The data show a few million clones, around 95% seen once. The sample comprised naive CD4+ T cells sorted from blood. Described subset: CD45RA+ positively selected. The receptor source for this set is a man aged 18 to 35 in good health.

This chain connects TRBV10-3 to TRBJ2-1; 12 bases match TRBD2. The germline CDR1 and CDR2 sequences are ENHRY and SYGVKD. Trimming removed 8 bases from V and 5 bases from J; junction bases left unmatched: 10. The CDR3 is made up of 16 amino acids. DNA of the CDR3: TGTGCCATCGGGAAGGGTCTAGCGGGGGGGAACAATGAGCAGTTCTTC. This sequence encodes CAIGKGLAGGNNEQFF.

The CDR3 DNA sequence: TGTGCCAGCACCCCGTCCCCTGGACTAGCGGGGGTCGAGGAGACCCAGTACTTC. Protein sequence: CASTPSPGLAGVEETQYF. This chain connects TRBV28 to TRBJ2-5; TRBD2 matches 13 bases. The CDR3 extends over 18 amino acids. With V trimmed by 7 bases and J by 5 bases, 16 bases remained unmatched. CDR1 and CDR2 from the germline V gene are MDHEN and SYDVKM.

J is TRBJ2-5 and V is TRBV5-1; 10 bases line up with TRBD2. The length of the CDR3 is 14 residues. The V segment lost 6 bases and the J segment 5 bases; nucleotides outside the gene matches: 7. Germline lookup yields CDR1 SGHRS and CDR2 YFSETQ. The CDR3 bases are TGCGCCAGCAATAGCGGGGGGCCCGGGGAGACCCAGTACTTC. Its protein is CASNSGGPGETQYF.

V and J are TRBV4-1 and TRBJ2-5; the match to TRBD1 covers 12 bases. CDR3 size: 21 residues. V trimming: 4 bases; J trimming: 5 bases; junction bases outside the gene matches: 23. Germline V CDR1 and CDR2: MGHRA, YSYEKL. The CDR3 spells CASSRLTSGQGASGRVETQYF. As DNA, the CDR3 is TGCGCCAGCAGCCGCCTCACCTCGGGACAGGGGGCTAGCGGGAGAGTGGAGACCCAGTACTTC.

V usage is TRBV5-4 and J usage is TRBJ2-7; D unresolved. The CDR3 spans 15 residues. Trimming removed 2 bases from V and 3 bases from J, with 15 bases in between. The V gene's germline CDR1 is SGHNT and CDR2 YYREEE (reference sequence). CDR3 nucleotides: TGTGCCAGCAGCTTAGGGAATCTACAAGGCTACGAGCAGTACTTC. Encoded protein: CASSLGNLQGYEQYF. Supplemented by reference TRBV5-4 and TRBJ2-7, the full variable domain reads ETGVTQSPTHLIKTRGQQVTLRCSSQSGHNTVSWYQQALGQGPQFIFQYYREEENGRGNFPPRFSGLQFPNYSSELNVNALELDDSALYLCASSLGNLQGYEQYFGPGTRLTVT.

Note on this clone: The identical CDR3 is also encoded by other nucleotide sequences in the sample. The chain is built from TRBV5-4 and TRBJ2-5; D call uncertain. Germline CDR1 and CDR2: SGHNT and YYREEE (reference sequence). V lost 0 bases, J lost 2 bases, and 11 bases lay in between. The CDR3 spans 15 residues. For the CDR3, the DNA is TGTGCCAGCAGCTTGGGGCTTGTCGGGCAAGAGACCCAGTACTTC. Its translation: CASSLGLVGQETQYF.

V gene TRBV7-2 combines with J gene TRBJ2-5; D perhaps matches TRBD1 (6 bases). In germline, CDR1 is SGHTA, CDR2 FQGNSA. Trimming shortened V by 6 bases and J by 0 bases, and 11 bases separated the two germline ends. The CDR3 totals 14 residues. This CDR3 is CASRFDRYQETQYF. DNA of the CDR3: TGTGCCAGCAGGTTCGACAGGTACCAAGAGACCCAGTACTTC.

This chain connects TRBV11-2 to TRBJ1-5, with 8 bases matching TRBD1. CDR3 length equals 17 residues. The junction had 15 bases not matched to a gene; V was cut back by 5 bases and J by 6 bases. Germline CDR1 reads SGHAT; CDR2 reads FQNNGV. The DNA of the CDR3 is TGTGCCAGCAGCCTTGCCTCAGACAGGGGAGTGATTCAGCCCCAGCATTTT. This encodes CASSLASDRGVIQPQHF.

The genes are TRBV15 and TRBJ1-4; D call uncertain. Germline-derived CDR1 and CDR2 are LNHNV and YYDKDF (reference sequence). The CDR3 is 14 residues long. Trimming stripped 1 base from V and 8 bases from J, with 11 bases between. CDR3 DNA sequence: TGTGCCACCAGCAGAGGGAAGGGTGACGAAAAACTGTTTTTT. Translation gives CATSRGKGDEKLFF.

The rearrangement joins TRBV5-1 to TRBJ2-3; 10 bases match TRBD2. This CDR3 is built from 16 residues. The J segment lost 5 bases and the V segment lost 0 bases, leaving 6 bases of the junction unmatched. The germline V gene encodes CDR1 SGHRS and CDR2 YFSETQ. For the CDR3, the DNA is TGCGCCAGCAGCTTGGATCTAGCGGGAGAAGGAGATACGCAGTATTTT. This translates into CASSLDLAGEGDTQYF.

The chain uses TRBV28 and TRBJ1-1, with D hard to call. The V gene lost 6 bases and the J gene lost 2 bases, with 16 bases spanning the gap. From germline, CDR1 is MDHEN and CDR2 SYDVKM. The CDR3 runs to 15 residues. The CDR3 region is CASRSFVGKNTEAFF. The CDR3, as DNA: TGTGCCAGCAGGAGTTTTGTCGGGAAAAACACTGAAGCTTTCTTT.

The chain carries TRBV30 and TRBJ2-3; TRBD2 matches at 8 bases. Germline CDR1 and CDR2: GTSNPN and SVGIG (reference sequence). V was pared by 1 base and J by 6 bases, with 9 bases of the junction left unmatched. The CDR3 is made up of 15 amino acids. CDR3 loop: CAWSGPTSARDTQYF. Here the CDR3 DNA reads TGTGCCTGGAGTGGCCCGACTAGCGCGCGGGATACGCAGTATTTT. The full variable domain, with the rest looked up from reference TRBV30 and TRBJ2-3, is SQTIHQWPATLVQPVGSPLSLECTVEGTSNPNLYWYRQAAGRGLQLLFYSVGIGQISSEVPQNLSASRPQDRQFILSSKKLLLSDSGFYLCAWSGPTSARDTQYFGPGTRLTVL.

The chain joins TRBV28 to TRBJ1-6; 7 bases fit TRBD1. Germline lookup yields CDR1 MDHEN and CDR2 SYDVKM. The CDR3 contains 14 residues. The junction had 4 bases not matched to a gene; V was cut back by 4 bases and J by 7 bases. The CDR3 reads CASSSTGTNSPLHF. The CDR3 bases are TGTGCCAGCAGTTCGACAGGGACGAATTCACCCCTCCACTTT.

Only one count was recorded for this clone. CDR3 DNA sequence: TGTGCCAGCAGTCCGACTAGCGGGATAGAGACCCAGTACTTC. Translation gives CASSPTSGIETQYF. The chain is built from TRBV7-3 and TRBJ2-5, with 11 bases identical to TRBD2. Germline CDR1 reads SGHTA; CDR2 reads FQGTGA. The junction had 4 bases not matched to a gene; V was cut back by 6 bases and J by 4 bases. CDR3 length: 14 residues.

The genes are TRBV5-6 and TRBJ1-2, with a weak D call TRBD1 (5 bases). The CDR3 length is 14 residues. CDR1 and CDR2 from the germline V gene are SGHDT and YYEEEE. The V and J ends lost 0 bases and 5 bases respectively, with 11 bases between them. DNA for the CDR3: TGTGCCAGCAGCTTGGCGACAGCAGATTATGGCTACACCTTC. This codes for CASSLATADYGYTF.

The chain links TRBV5-1 to TRBJ1-3; 8 bases are a match to TRBD1. Unmatched junction bases numbered 2, after V lost 3 bases and J lost 0 bases. Germline CDR1 SGHRS, CDR2 YFSETQ. CDR3 length: 15 amino acids. DNA of the CDR3: TGCGCCAGCAGCTCAGACAGGGGCTCTGGAAACACCATATATTTT. It translates to CASSSDRGSGNTIYF.